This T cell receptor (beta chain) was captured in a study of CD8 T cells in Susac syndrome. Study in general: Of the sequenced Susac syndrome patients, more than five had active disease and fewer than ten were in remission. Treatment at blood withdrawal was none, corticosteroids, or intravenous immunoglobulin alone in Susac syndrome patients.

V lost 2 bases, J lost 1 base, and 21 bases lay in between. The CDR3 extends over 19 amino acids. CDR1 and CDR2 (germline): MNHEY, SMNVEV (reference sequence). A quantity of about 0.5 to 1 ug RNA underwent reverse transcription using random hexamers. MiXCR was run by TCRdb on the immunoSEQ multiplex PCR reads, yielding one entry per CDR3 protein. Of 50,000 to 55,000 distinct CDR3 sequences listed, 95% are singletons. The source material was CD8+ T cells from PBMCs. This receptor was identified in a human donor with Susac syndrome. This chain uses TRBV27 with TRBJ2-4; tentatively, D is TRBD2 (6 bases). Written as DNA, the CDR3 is TGTGCCAGCAGTTTAGTGGGACTGGGGAACCTGGGGGCCAAAAACATTCAGTACTTC. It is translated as CASSLVGLGNLGAKNIQYF.